One sample yielded the 24 T cell receptor beta chains listed below, sequenced in a study of cytomegalovirus exposure and HLA in healthy donors. The PCR ran on 60 Vbeta and 13 Jbeta primers. TCRdb's copy holds only in-frame clones and misses some; the assay was immunoSEQ multiplex PCR. The sample shows around 110,000 clones, 55% to 85% of them seen only once. The source material was PBMCs. All receptors derive from a man aged 30-40 years in good health and CMV-seronegative.

The chain combines TRBV5-4 with TRBJ2-2; TRBD1 matches at 10 bases. V dropped 4 bases and J dropped 1; count of bases not matched to a gene: 13. Germline V gives CDR1 SGHNT, CDR2 YYREEE (reference sequence). The CDR3 extends over 19 amino acids. The CDR3 protein is CASSPSTGGHFRNTGELFF. CDR3 nucleotides: TGTGCCAGCAGCCCGTCGACAGGGGGCCATTTTAGGAACACCGGGGAGCTGTTTTTT. The variable domain in full, with the rest retrieved from reference TRBV5-4 and TRBJ2-2, is ETGVTQSPTHLIKTRGQQVTLRCSSQSGHNTVSWYQQALGQGPQFIFQYYREEENGRGNFPPRFSGLQFPNYSSELNVNALELDDSALYLCASSPSTGGHFRNTGELFFGEGSRLTVL.

This clone was observed a few times. This chain links TRBV29-1 with TRBJ1-2; 7 bases are shared with TRBD1. The V and J ends lost 3 bases and 5 bases, in that order; junction bases with no gene match: 6. The germline gives CDR1 SQVTM, CDR2 ANQGSEA. The CDR3 sequence is 13 residues long. CDR3 nucleotide sequence: TGCAGCGTTGAGGGGACAGAGGCTTATGGCTACACCTTC. Its protein product is CSVEGTEAYGYTF.

The CDR3 protein is CASSGGGHYGYTF. CDR3 nucleotide sequence: TGTGCCAGCAGTGGAGGAGGGCACTATGGCTACACCTTC. The chain joins TRBV28 to TRBJ1-2, with D unclear. This CDR3 is built from 13 residues. Germline loops: CDR1 MDHEN, CDR2 SYDVKM. Trimming removed 5 bases from V and 3 bases from J, with 10 bases in between.

The genes are TRBV27 and TRBJ1-2; 7 bases match TRBD1. There are 16 residues in the CDR3. CDR1 is MNHEY, CDR2 SMNVEV, per germline (reference sequence). The trim removed 3 bases at V and 1 base at J, leaving 8 bases unmatched. Here the CDR3 DNA reads TGTGCCAGCAGTTTTTATCCCCGACAGGGTAACTATGGCTACACCTTC. As protein: CASSFYPRQGNYGYTF.

The chain uses TRBV28 and TRBJ1-3; D perhaps matches TRBD1 (5 bases). The CDR3 loop spans 15 amino acids. The V end lost 7 bases, the J end lost 0 bases, and 13 bases lay between the germline ends. Germline CDR1 MDHEN, CDR2 SYDVKM. The DNA for the CDR3 is TGTGCCAGCATCGGGTGGGGGGTCTCTGGAAACACCATATATTTT. This sequence encodes CASIGWGVSGNTIYF. Combining the CDR3 with reference TRBV28 and TRBJ1-3 gives the whole variable domain DVKVTQSSRYLVKRTGEKVFLECVQDMDHENMFWYRQDPGLGLRLIYFSYDVKMKEKGDIPEGYSVSREKKERFSLILESASTNQTSMYLCASIGWGVSGNTIYFGEGSWLTVV.

The chain uses TRBV11-2 and TRBJ1-3, with 9 nucleotides matching TRBD1. Germline V gene data show CDR1 as SGHAT and CDR2 as FQNNGV. The CDR3 runs 16 residues. V gave up 3 bases and J gave up 6 bases; unmatched junction bases: 9. This CDR3 reads CASSFYRGLAENTIYF. The CDR3 nucleotides read TGTGCCAGCAGCTTTTACAGGGGGCTCGCGGAAAACACCATATATTTT.

A single count supports this clone. This sequence joins TRBV6-5 and TRBJ1-4; tentative D call: TRBD1 (6 bases). The V and J ends lost 5 bases and 7 bases respectively, with 17 bases between them. Germline V gives CDR1 MNHEY, CDR2 SVGAGI. The CDR3 has 15 amino acids. The CDR3 nucleotides are TGTGCCAGCAGTACCGGCGGGGGGCATATTGAAAAACTGTTTTTT. This encodes CASSTGGGHIEKLFF.

The CDR3 protein is CASSLERTGGTDTF. CDR3 coding DNA: TGTGCCAGCAGTTTAGAGAGGACAGGGGGCACAGACACCTTC. The chain uses TRBV28 and TRBJ1-2, with 11 nucleotides matching TRBD1. This CDR3 spans 14 amino acids. CDR1 is MDHEN, CDR2 SYDVKM, per germline. Trimming took 2 bases from V and 12 from J; bases not matched to a gene: 8.

This rearrangement joins TRBV5-1 to TRBJ2-7, with TRBD2 matching over 11 bases. CDR1 SGHRS and CDR2 YFSETQ come from the germline V gene. V was clipped by 1 base and J by 5 bases; unmatched bases: 2. CDR3 size: 14 residues. DNA for the CDR3: TGCGCCAGCAGCTTGTTGACTAGCGGGAACGAGCAGTACTTC. It yields the protein CASSLLTSGNEQYF.

A remark on this clone: One end of the junction varies from germline; a read error may be responsible. The chain combines TRBV28 with TRBJ2-7; D possibly corresponds to TRBD1 (6 bases). The CDR3 has 12 residues. The germline gives CDR1 MDHEN, CDR2 SYDVKM. This CDR3 is CASRSGTKVGDF. Here the CDR3 DNA reads TGTGCCAGCAGGTCCGGGACAAAGGTTGGGGACTTC.

This clone was observed a few times. The chain is built from TRBV9 and TRBJ2-7, with TRBD1 matching 9 bases. The germline V gene has CDR1 SGDLS and CDR2 YYNGEE. The CDR3 is 16 residues long. With V trimmed by 0 bases and J by 0 bases, 4 bases remained unmatched. CDR3 in amino acids: CASSVGDRASSYEQYF. CDR3 DNA sequence: TGTGCCAGCAGCGTAGGGGACAGGGCAAGCTCCTACGAGCAGTACTTC.

This chain joins TRBV11-2 and TRBJ2-7; the D gene is possibly TRBD2 (5 bases). Per germline, CDR1 SGHAT and CDR2 FQNNGV. The CDR3 runs to 14 residues. The V end lost 5 bases, the J end lost 3 bases, and 14 bases lay between the germline ends. CDR3 in DNA: TGTGCCAGCAGCCCTGAGGTTAGCGACTACGAGCAGTACTTC. It encodes CASSPEVSDYEQYF.

The chain combines TRBV5-4 with TRBJ2-7, with 7 positions matching TRBD1. J was trimmed by 3 bases and V by 4 bases; bases with no gene match: 7. The CDR3 is made up of 14 amino acids. Per germline, CDR1 SGHNT and CDR2 YYREEE (reference sequence). The CDR3 nucleotides read TGTGCCAGCAGCATTCAAAGACAGGGCTACGAGCAGTACTTC. Amino acid sequence: CASSIQRQGYEQYF.

The chain joins TRBV7-9 to TRBJ2-7; possible D gene TRBD2, 5 bases. V lost 5 bases, J lost 0 bases, and 8 bases lay in between. Germline CDR1 is SEHNR and CDR2 is FQNEAQ (reference sequence). The CDR3 covers 13 residues. This CDR3 is CASSRRDSYEQYF. The CDR3 DNA sequence: TGTGCCAGCAGCCGACGGGACTCCTACGAGCAGTACTTC.

V is TRBV29-1 and J is TRBJ2-7; D remains unclear. The CDR3 length is 13 residues. V lost 2 bases and J 0 bases, leaving 8 bases between the germline ends. The V gene's germline CDR1 is SQVTM and CDR2 ANQGSEA. CDR3 nucleotides: TGCAGCGTTGAACAAGAGAGCTCCTACGAGCAGTACTTC. Its protein is CSVEQESSYEQYF.

The chain links TRBV7-3 to TRBJ2-2; TRBD1 matches at 9 bases. J lost 6 bases, V lost 4 bases, and 3 bases had no gene match. Germline V gene sequence: CDR1 SGHTA, CDR2 FQGTGA. The CDR3 is 14 residues long. The DNA of the CDR3 is TGTGCCAGCAGCTCCGGGACAGGGCCCGGGGAGCTGTTTTTT. Its protein is CASSSGTGPGELFF.

The gene calls are TRBV19 and TRBJ2-1; maybe TRBD2 (5 bases). The germline V gene encodes CDR1 LNHDA and CDR2 SQIVND (reference sequence). Trimming cost V 5 bases and J 7 bases, with 21 bases left between them. The CDR3 runs to 16 residues. The CDR3 DNA sequence: TGTGCCAGTAGTCGCAAAATATGGACCCCGGGAAATGAGCAGTTCTTC. It yields the protein CASSRKIWTPGNEQFF.

The J gene is TRBJ2-7, the V gene TRBV5-1, with TRBD1 matching over 7 bases. Trimming at V came to 4 bases and at J to 2 bases, leaving 12 bases not matched to a gene. CDR3 length equals 16 residues. Per the germline V gene, CDR1 is SGHRS and CDR2 is YFSETQ. CDR3 residues: CASSLMPDRPAYEQYF. The CDR3 DNA is TGCGCCAGCAGCCTGATGCCGGACAGGCCAGCCTACGAGCAGTACTTC.

The chain employs TRBV2 and TRBJ1-5, with TRBD1 as a possible D gene (6 bases). V lost 5 bases and J lost 1, with 12 bases in between. This CDR3 is 15 amino acids long. Germline CDR1 SNHLY, CDR2 FYNNEI. The CDR3, as DNA: TGTGCCAGCAGTTTTGACAGGCAGAGCAATCAGCCCCAGCATTTT. It specifies CASSFDRQSNQPQHF.

Concerning this clone itself: This is likely a read error, given that the CDR3 carries no conserved phenylalanine or tryptophan at its end. The limits of the CDR3 on the DNA are not certain, so only TCRdb's listed CDR3 is given. The chain recombines TRBV27 with TRBJ2-7; the table's D call, TRBD2, was not checked against the DNA. The CDR3 numbers 13 amino acids, ends counted. Germline V gene lookup returns CDR1 MNHEY and CDR2 SMNVEV (reference sequence). The CDR3 sequence: CASSPPLPGLARI.

The rearrangement joins TRBV29-1 to TRBJ2-5, with 9 nucleotides matching TRBD2. With V trimmed by 4 bases and J by 9 bases, 9 bases remained unmatched. The CDR3 has 13 residues. In germline, CDR1 is SQVTM, CDR2 ANQGSEA. CDR3 region: CSVASSGAGAQYF. The CDR3 DNA sequence: TGCAGCGTTGCCTCTAGCGGGGCGGGGGCCCAGTACTTC.

The CDR3 sequence is CASRDPGQETQYF. The CDR3 DNA reads as TGCGCCAGCAGGGATCCGGGACAAGAGACCCAGTACTTC. The rearrangement joins TRBV5-1 to TRBJ2-5; possible D gene TRBD2, 5 bases. This CDR3 has 13 residues. The germline CDR1 and CDR2 sequences are SGHRS and YFSETQ. V lost 5 bases and J lost 2, with 10 bases in between.

This chain uses TRBV5-4 with TRBJ2-1, with 10 bases matching TRBD1. Germline CDR1 SGHNT, CDR2 YYREEE (reference sequence). The CDR3 spans 14 residues. The V segment lost 4 bases and the J segment 8 bases; nucleotides outside the gene matches: 6. The CDR3 coding sequence is TGTGCCAGCAGCGCAGGACAGGGGGGATATGAGCAGTTCTTC. This encodes CASSAGQGGYEQFF.

V usage is TRBV19 and J usage is TRBJ2-1; TRBD1 aligns across 8 bases. The CDR3 runs 16 residues. V shed 1 base, J shed 3 bases, and the junction held 5 bases outside the gene matches. Germline V gene data show CDR1 as LNHDA and CDR2 as SQIVND (reference sequence). CDR3 nucleotides: TGTGCCAGTAGTATAGTCCCAGGGGGCGGCTACAATGAGCAGTTCTTC. Translation gives CASSIVPGGGYNEQFF. Filled out from reference TRBV19 and TRBJ2-1, the complete variable domain reads DGGITQSPKYLFRKEGQNVTLSCEQNLNHDAMYWYRQDPGQGLRLIYYSQIVNDFQKGDIAEGYSVSREKKESFPLTVTSAQKNPTAFYLCASSIVPGGGYNEQFFGPGTRLTVL.